Shown below are 10 T cell receptor beta chains from a single sample sequenced in a study of Ad26.COV2.S vaccination and SARS-CoV-2 variants. TCRdb's table, derived via immunoSEQ multiplex PCR, lists solely in-frame clones and lacks some. This repertoire shows under 250,000 clones, around 88% found once; its top ten account for roughly 3%. The treatment denotes: roughly 18 received Ad26.COV2.S at low or high dose, single or two shots; roughly 5 received placebo; per-sample allocation not given. After the first vaccine or placebo injection, samples were drawn on day 63. Source: peripheral blood, taken in a trial of Ad26.COV2.S vaccine versus placebo. The origin of the receptors is a person between 18 and 65 years old who received the Ad26.COV2.S COVID-19 vaccine or a placebo.

The chain has TRBV27 and TRBJ2-2; D remains ambiguous. V lost 5 bases and J 8 bases, leaving 9 bases between the germline ends. Germline loops: CDR1 MNHEY, CDR2 SMNVEV (reference sequence). The CDR3 extends over 12 amino acids. In nucleotides, the CDR3 is TGTGCCAGCAGTCCCCGTCTGGGGGAGCTGTTTTTT. Residues: CASSPRLGELFF.

This clone was seen just once. The V gene is TRBV15, the J gene TRBJ2-7; tentative D call: TRBD1 (6 bases). The CDR3 spans 17 residues. Germline CDR1 LNHNV, CDR2 YYDKDF (reference sequence). Trimming removed 0 bases from V and 2 bases from J, with 17 bases in between. DNA of the CDR3: TGTGCCACCAGCAGAGATAGGGGTCAGGGGAACCCCTACGAGCAGTACTTC. It translates to CATSRDRGQGNPYEQYF.

The rearrangement uses TRBV3-1 (or the pseudogene TRBV3-2) and TRBJ2-1; D remains unclear. With 1 base removed from V and 10 bases from J, the gap between germline ends came to 11 bases. The CDR3 sequence is 13 residues long. The germline CDR1 and CDR2 sequences are LGHDT and YNNKEL (reference sequence). In DNA form, the CDR3 reads TGTGCCAGCAGCCAAGCCTTAGAAGGGGAGCAGTTCTTC. This sequence encodes CASSQALEGEQFF.

CDR3: CASSRQAGTSYEQYV. Here the CDR3 DNA reads TGTGCCAGCAGCCGTCAAGCGGGAACCTCCTACGAGCAGTACGTC. The V gene is TRBV5-8, the J gene TRBJ2-7; 7 bases are shared with TRBD2. The CDR3 is 15 residues long. Germline V gene data show CDR1 as SGHTS and CDR2 as YDEGEE. V trimming: 4 bases; J trimming: 0 bases; junction bases outside the gene matches: 7.

The chain employs TRBV10-3 and TRBJ1-4; the match to TRBD1 covers 10 bases. Trimming took 3 bases from V and 7 from J; bases not matched to a gene: 5. The CDR3 covers 15 residues. Germline V lookup: CDR1 ENHRY, CDR2 SYGVKD. CDR3 amino acids: CAISDPGTGVEKLFF. In DNA form, the CDR3 reads TGTGCCATCAGTGATCCCGGGACAGGGGTTGAAAAACTGTTTTTT.

This chain links TRBV3-1 (or the pseudogene TRBV3-2) with TRBJ2-5, with D possibly TRBD2 on 6 matching bases. This CDR3 is built from 15 residues. CDR1 and CDR2 from the germline V gene are LGHDT and YNNKEL (reference sequence). Trimming stripped 4 bases from V and 1 base from J, with 13 bases between. CDR3 sequence: CASSRNSGLQETQYF. In DNA form, the CDR3 reads TGTGCCAGCAGCCGTAATAGCGGACTCCAAGAGACCCAGTACTTC.

J is TRBJ1-2 and V is TRBV5-1, with no clear D. Trimming removed 1 base from V and 6 bases from J, with 10 bases in between. CDR3 length: 13 residues. Germline V gene data show CDR1 as SGHRS and CDR2 as YFSETQ. Here the CDR3 DNA reads TGCGCCAGCAGCTTGAATCCTCGGGATGGCTACACCTTC. This translates into CASSLNPRDGYTF.

This chain uses TRBV7-6 with TRBJ1-4, with a tentative D call TRBD1 (5 bases). The CDR3 has 16 residues. The V gene lost 0 bases and the J gene lost 8 bases, with 16 bases spanning the gap. Germline loops: CDR1 SGHVS, CDR2 FNYEAQ. DNA of the CDR3: TGTGCCAGCAGCTTAGCCCAGGGAGGGGCACGGGAAAAACTGTTTTTT. Translated, it gives CASSLAQGGAREKLFF.

The chain combines TRBV7-9 with TRBJ1-3; the D gene is possibly TRBD1 (5 bases). The length of the CDR3 is 15 residues. Trimming removed 5 bases from V and 0 bases from J, with 11 bases in between. The germline V gene has CDR1 SEHNR and CDR2 FQNEAQ (reference sequence). The CDR3, as DNA: TGTGCCAGCAGCAGTTTGGGGACCTCTGGAAACACCATATATTTT. Translation: CASSSLGTSGNTIYF.

The V call is TRBV9, the J call TRBJ1-1; D gene uncertain. The V end was cut by 4 bases, the J end by 4 bases, with 11 bases between. The CDR3 consists of 13 residues. Germline CDR1 is SGDLS and CDR2 is YYNGEE. The CDR3 bases are TGTGCCAGCAGCCGGGGAGGTAGCACTGAAGCTTTCTTT. Translated, it gives CASSRGGSTEAFF.